These T cell receptor beta chains were read from a single sample in a study of blood T cells in healthy people across ages. TCRdb reprocessed the 5' RACE reads via MiXCR and lists one record per CDR3 protein. The sample includes approximately 490,000 distinct CDR3 sequences, approximately 25% of them seen just once. The same data also went into a second study, on T cells of mothers and their children.

The sequenced material came from blood. The receptors stem from a boy aged 5 to 17 in good health. Both conserved end residues are part of each CDR3. A D gene is named only where the DNA matches it firmly. The size of a clone is reported for some rows only, either as once, few or many, or as a class for expanded clones.

clone size: NA; J gene: TRBJ2-1; D gene: TRBD2; CDR3 length: 19; V gene: TRBV20-1; CDR3 protein: CSARERDWTSGIKYNEQFF; CDR3 DNA: TGCAGTGCTAGAGAAAGGGATTGGACTAGCGGGATTAAGTACAATGAGCAGTTCTTC
clone size: few; J gene: TRBJ2-2; D gene: NA; CDR3 length: 17; V gene: TRBV6-1; CDR3 protein: CASSGGRIPLHTGELFF; CDR3 DNA: TGTGCCAGCAGTGGGGGACGGATCCCCCTCCACACCGGGGAGCTGTTTTTT
clone size: NA; J gene: TRBJ2-1; D gene: NA; CDR3 length: 12; V gene: TRBV24-1; CDR3 protein: CATSDKRNEQFF; CDR3 DNA: TGTGCCACCAGTGATAAAAGGAATGAGCAGTTCTTC
clone size: few; J gene: TRBJ2-7; D gene: NA; CDR3 length: 13; V gene: TRBV28; CDR3 protein: CASRWGFLYEQYF; CDR3 DNA: TGTGCCAGCAGATGGGGATTCCTCTACGAGCAGTACTTC
clone size: NA; J gene: TRBJ1-1; D gene: NA; CDR3 length: 13; V gene: TRBV20-1; CDR3 protein: CSARGTGHTEAFF; CDR3 DNA: TGCAGTGCTAGAGGAACAGGGCACACTGAAGCTTTCTTT
clone size: many; J gene: TRBJ2-6; D gene: NA; CDR3 length: 16; V gene: TRBV4-2; CDR3 protein: CASSQDLSSGANVLTF; CDR3 DNA: TGTGCCAGCAGCCAAGATCTTAGCTCTGGGGCCAACGTCCTGACTTTC
clone size: NA; J gene: TRBJ2-1; D gene: TRBD2; CDR3 length: 17; V gene: TRBV7-2; CDR3 protein: CASSSPGTSGPYNEQFF; CDR3 DNA: TGTGCCAGCAGCTCTCCCGGGACTAGCGGGCCTTACAATGAGCAGTTCTTC
clone size: NA; J gene: TRBJ2-1; D gene: NA; CDR3 length: 11; V gene: TRBV29-1; CDR3 protein: CSVEYANEQFF; CDR3 DNA: TGCAGCGTTGAATATGCGAATGAGCAGTTCTTC
clone size: NA; J gene: TRBJ2-5; D gene: TRBD1; CDR3 length: 15; V gene: TRBV6-1; CDR3 protein: CASSGTGPEGATQYF; CDR3 DNA: TGTGCCAGCAGTGGGACAGGGCCGGAGGGAGCGACCCAGTACTTC
clone size: few; J gene: TRBJ2-7; D gene: TRBD1; CDR3 length: 14; V gene: TRBV6-5; CDR3 protein: CASSLLDRGYEQYF; CDR3 DNA: TGTGCCAGCAGTCTTTTGGACAGGGGCTACGAGCAGTACTTC
clone size: few; J gene: TRBJ2-3; D gene: TRBD2; CDR3 length: 14; V gene: TRBV20-1; CDR3 protein: CSARGGGRTDTQYF; CDR3 DNA: TGCAGTGCTAGGGGCGGGGGGAGGACAGATACGCAGTATTTT
clone size: NA; J gene: TRBJ2-7; D gene: NA; CDR3 length: 16; V gene: TRBV4-1; CDR3 protein: CASSQDPYASSYEQYF; CDR3 DNA: TGCGCCAGCAGCCAAGATCCCTACGCTAGCTCCTACGAGCAGTACTTC
clone size: NA; J gene: TRBJ2-7; D gene: TRBD1; CDR3 length: 14; V gene: TRBV20-1; CDR3 protein: CSADGDRGISEQYF; CDR3 DNA: TGCAGTGCTGACGGGGACAGGGGTATTAGCGAGCAGTACTTC
clone size: NA; J gene: TRBJ2-1; D gene: TRBD2; CDR3 length: 16; V gene: TRBV6-1; CDR3 protein: CASRGGLAGSYNEQFF; CDR3 DNA: TGTGCCAGCAGAGGAGGACTAGCGGGATCCTACAATGAGCAGTTCTTC
clone size: few; J gene: TRBJ1-4; D gene: NA; CDR3 length: 15; V gene: TRBV16; CDR3 protein: CASSQTGTQPGELFF; CDR3 DNA: TGTGCCAGCAGCCAGACCGGGACTCAACCCGGGGAACTGTTTTTT
clone size: NA; J gene: TRBJ1-2; D gene: TRBD1; CDR3 length: 14; V gene: TRBV4-3; CDR3 protein: CARSHAGQGWARTF; CDR3 DNA: TGCGCCAGAAGCCACGCTGGACAGGGCTGGGCAAGGACCTTC
clone size: many; J gene: TRBJ2-4; D gene: NA; CDR3 length: 15; V gene: TRBV4-3; CDR3 protein: CASSQDVGVQNIQYF; CDR3 DNA: TGCGCCAGCAGCCAAGATGTAGGGGTCCAAAACATTCAGTACTTC
clone size: few; J gene: TRBJ2-5; D gene: NA; CDR3 length: 13; V gene: TRBV7-7; CDR3 protein: CASSAGTLETQYF; CDR3 DNA: TGTGCTAGCAGTGCTGGGACTTTGGAGACCCAGTACTTC
clone size: NA; J gene: TRBJ1-6; D gene: NA; CDR3 length: 12; V gene: TRBV7-9; CDR3 protein: CASSSRNSPLHF; CDR3 DNA: TGTGCCAGCAGCTCCAGGAATTCACCCCTCCACTTT
clone size: once; J gene: TRBJ2-1; D gene: TRBD2; CDR3 length: 15; V gene: TRBV10-2; CDR3 protein: CASSADVLAVNEQFF; CDR3 DNA: TGCGCCAGCAGTGCTGATGTCCTAGCGGTAAATGAGCAGTTCTTC
clone size: NA; J gene: TRBJ1-2; D gene: TRBD1; CDR3 length: 11; V gene: TRBV29-1; CDR3 protein: CSTNRGYGYTF; CDR3 DNA: TGCAGCACGAACAGGGGGTATGGCTACACCTTC
clone size: few; J gene: TRBJ1-2; D gene: NA; CDR3 length: 14; V gene: TRBV7-9; CDR3 protein: CASSSSEGGNGYTF; CDR3 DNA: TGTGCCAGCAGCTCCTCGGAAGGGGGAAACGGCTACACCTTC
clone size: few; J gene: TRBJ1-1; D gene: NA; CDR3 length: 19; V gene: TRBV5-1; CDR3 protein: CASSSRRGPRADPNTEAFF; CDR3 DNA: TGCGCCAGCAGCTCAAGAAGGGGCCCCAGGGCAGACCCGAACACTGAAGCTTTCTTT
clone size: few; J gene: TRBJ2-2; D gene: NA; CDR3 length: 16; V gene: TRBV7-8; CDR3 protein: CASSLNTGPSTGELFF; CDR3 DNA: TGTGCCAGCAGCTTAAACACAGGGCCCTCCACCGGGGAGCTGTTTTTT
clone size: NA; J gene: TRBJ2-5; D gene: TRBD1; CDR3 length: 15; V gene: TRBV5-8; CDR3 protein: CASSLNAGGGETQYF; CDR3 DNA: TGTGCCAGCAGCTTGAATGCAGGGGGCGGAGAGACCCAGTACTTC
clone size: few; J gene: TRBJ1-1; D gene: TRBD1; CDR3 length: 15; V gene: TRBV3-1; CDR3 protein: CASSQYTGVGTEAFF; CDR3 DNA: TGTGCCAGCAGCCAATATACAGGGGTAGGGACTGAAGCTTTCTTT
clone size: NA; J gene: TRBJ2-6; D gene: NA; CDR3 length: 16; V gene: TRBV20-1; CDR3 protein: CSAIGTLSSGANVLTF; CDR3 DNA: TGCAGTGCTATCGGGACCCTAAGCTCTGGGGCCAACGTCCTGACTTTC
clone size: NA; J gene: TRBJ1-4; D gene: NA; CDR3 length: 14; V gene: TRBV5-6; CDR3 protein: CASSLEGVDEKLFF; CDR3 DNA: TGTGCCAGCAGCTTGGAAGGGGTAGACGAAAAACTGTTTTTT
clone size: many; J gene: TRBJ2-5; D gene: TRBD2; CDR3 length: 15; V gene: TRBV4-2; CDR3 protein: CASSLGTRDQETQYF; CDR3 DNA: TGTGCCAGCAGCCTCGGGACTAGGGATCAAGAGACCCAGTACTTC
clone size: few; J gene: TRBJ2-1; D gene: NA; CDR3 length: 13; V gene: TRBV5-1; CDR3 protein: CASKTRGSNEQFF; CDR3 DNA: TGCGCCAGCAAAACTCGTGGAAGCAATGAGCAGTTCTTC
clone size: NA; J gene: TRBJ2-7; D gene: NA; CDR3 length: 13; V gene: TRBV19; CDR3 protein: CASSRDVAYEQYF; CDR3 DNA: TGTGCCAGTAGTAGGGACGTCGCCTACGAGCAGTACTTC
clone size: few; J gene: TRBJ2-7; D gene: NA; CDR3 length: 12; V gene: TRBV6-2/TRBV6-3; CDR3 protein: CASRDSPYEQYF; CDR3 DNA: TGTGCCAGCAGGGATTCCCCCTACGAGCAGTACTTC
clone size: NA; J gene: TRBJ2-7; D gene: NA; CDR3 length: 15; V gene: TRBV4-3; CDR3 protein: CASSQTGFSSYEQYF; CDR3 DNA: TGCGCCAGCAGCCAAACAGGGTTCTCTTCCTACGAGCAGTACTTC
clone size: NA; J gene: TRBJ2-7; D gene: NA; CDR3 length: 13; V gene: TRBV29-1; CDR3 protein: CSVEAGESYEQYF; CDR3 DNA: TGCAGCGTTGAAGCAGGGGAATCCTACGAGCAGTACTTC
clone size: NA; J gene: TRBJ2-7; D gene: NA; CDR3 length: 16; V gene: TRBV4-2; CDR3 protein: CASSQEGGGIRYEQYF; CDR3 DNA: TGTGCCAGCAGCCAAGAAGGAGGGGGCATCCGCTACGAGCAGTACTTC
clone size: NA; J gene: TRBJ1-2; D gene: NA; CDR3 length: 17; V gene: TRBV3-1; CDR3 protein: CASSQDLSDVTNYGYTF; CDR3 DNA: TGTGCCAGCAGCCAAGATCTTTCGGACGTGACTAACTATGGCTACACCTTC
clone size: NA; J gene: TRBJ2-3; D gene: TRBD2; CDR3 length: 20; V gene: TRBV11-2; CDR3 protein: CASSLRGLAVDFGGTDTQYF; CDR3 DNA: TGTGCCAGCAGCTTAAGGGGACTAGCGGTAGATTTTGGTGGCACAGATACGCAGTATTTT
clone size: NA; J gene: TRBJ2-1; D gene: NA; CDR3 length: 14; V gene: TRBV18; CDR3 protein: CASSPRTVTGEQFF; CDR3 DNA: TGTGCCAGCTCACCAAGGACAGTCACTGGTGAGCAGTTCTTC
clone size: NA; J gene: TRBJ2-3; D gene: NA; CDR3 length: 14; V gene: TRBV6-6; CDR3 protein: CASSPSESTDTQYF; CDR3 DNA: TGTGCCAGCTCCCCCTCCGAGAGCACAGATACGCAGTATTTT
clone size: NA; J gene: TRBJ2-7; D gene: NA; CDR3 length: 13; V gene: TRBV28; CDR3 protein: CASSLRRHYEQYF; CDR3 DNA: TGTGCCAGCAGTTTGCGCCGACACTACGAGCAGTACTTC
clone size: NA; J gene: TRBJ1-1; D gene: NA; CDR3 length: 13; V gene: TRBV20-1; CDR3 protein: CSARGRGNTEAFF; CDR3 DNA: TGCAGTGCTAGAGGCAGGGGGAACACTGAAGCTTTCTTT
clone size: few; J gene: TRBJ1-3; D gene: TRBD1; CDR3 length: 15; V gene: TRBV20-1; CDR3 protein: CSAKGGQGFGNTIYF; CDR3 DNA: TGCAGTGCTAAAGGCGGACAGGGTTTTGGAAACACCATATATTTT
clone size: NA; J gene: TRBJ2-3; D gene: NA; CDR3 length: 15; V gene: TRBV2; CDR3 protein: CASTPELVGTDTQYF; CDR3 DNA: TGTGCCAGCACCCCGGAACTAGTGGGCACAGATACGCAGTATTTT
clone size: NA; J gene: TRBJ2-5; D gene: NA; CDR3 length: 14; V gene: TRBV7-9; CDR3 protein: CASSPIHRQETQYF; CDR3 DNA: TGTGCCAGCAGCCCCATCCACAGGCAAGAGACCCAGTACTTC
clone size: many; J gene: TRBJ1-2; D gene: NA; CDR3 length: 12; V gene: TRBV28; CDR3 protein: CASSEGNYGYTF; CDR3 DNA: TGTGCCAGCAGCGAAGGCAACTATGGCTACACCTTC
clone size: NA; J gene: TRBJ2-3; D gene: NA; CDR3 length: 12; V gene: TRBV27; CDR3 protein: CASSGGRDTQYF; CDR3 DNA: TGTGCCAGCAGCGGCGGAAGGGATACGCAGTATTTT
clone size: NA; J gene: TRBJ2-4; D gene: TRBD1; CDR3 length: 18; V gene: TRBV11-2; CDR3 protein: CASSSHRRDRGAKNIQYF; CDR3 DNA: TGTGCCAGCAGCTCCCACCGCCGGGACAGGGGAGCCAAAAACATTCAGTACTTC
clone size: few; J gene: TRBJ1-4; D gene: NA; CDR3 length: 12; V gene: TRBV6-6; CDR3 protein: CASSSGHGVLFF; CDR3 DNA: TGTGCCAGCAGTAGTGGACATGGAGTACTGTTTTTT
clone size: few; J gene: TRBJ1-2; D gene: NA; CDR3 length: 14; V gene: TRBV29-1; CDR3 protein: CSVEDLDRKDGYTF; CDR3 DNA: TGCAGCGTTGAAGATCTCGACAGGAAGGATGGCTACACCTTC
clone size: NA; J gene: TRBJ2-5; D gene: TRBD2; CDR3 length: 16; V gene: TRBV5-1; CDR3 protein: CASSLSQTSGQETQYF; CDR3 DNA: TGCGCCAGCAGCTTGTCCCAGACTAGCGGACAAGAGACCCAGTACTTC
clone size: many; J gene: TRBJ1-5; D gene: NA; CDR3 length: 13; V gene: TRBV18; CDR3 protein: CASSNSRNQPQHF; CDR3 DNA: TGTGCCAGCTCCAACTCACGCAATCAGCCCCAGCATTTT
clone size: few; J gene: TRBJ2-5; D gene: TRBD2; CDR3 length: 17; V gene: TRBV28; CDR3 protein: CASSFATSGRMKETQYF; CDR3 DNA: TGTGCCAGCAGTTTCGCGACTAGCGGGAGGATGAAAGAGACCCAGTACTTC
clone size: NA; J gene: TRBJ2-3; D gene: NA; CDR3 length: 12; V gene: TRBV20-1; CDR3 protein: CSASSGKDTQYF; CDR3 DNA: TGCAGTGCTAGCTCCGGGAAAGATACGCAGTATTTT